These 2 T cell receptor beta chains share one sample of origin, sequenced in a study of cytomegalovirus exposure and HLA in healthy donors. PCR primers comprised 60 Vbeta and 13 Jbeta primers. Clones were sequenced by immunoSEQ multiplex PCR, and TCRdb holds only the in-frame ones, with some missing. The sample includes about 130,000 clones, around 81% of them seen just once. The sample consisted of PBMCs. These receptors all come from a female donor in good health and CMV-seronegative.

The V and J genes are TRBV2 and TRBJ1-5; D unresolved. CDR3 length: 13 residues. V shed 1 base and J shed 9 bases, with 10 bases lying between them. Germline CDR1 SNHLY, CDR2 FYNNEI. The CDR3 sequence is CASSEDTASPQHF. For the CDR3, the DNA is TGTGCCAGCAGTGAAGACACCGCATCGCCCCAGCATTTT. Full variable domain (rest looked up from reference TRBV2 and TRBJ1-5): EPEVTQTPSHQVTQMGQEVILRCVPISNHLYFYWYRQILGQKVEFLVSFYNNEISEKSEIFDDQFSVERPDGSNFTLKIRSTKLEDSAMYFCASSEDTASPQHFGDGTRLSIL.

This chain connects TRBV15 to TRBJ1-5; D call uncertain. The germline CDR1 and CDR2 sequences are LNHNV and YYDKDF (reference sequence). The CDR3 spans 16 residues. Trimming removed 0 bases from V and 6 bases from J, with 15 bases in between. CDR3 bases: TGTGCCACCAGCAGAGATCGGGGTCTGTCGGGTCAGCCCCAGCATTTT. It translates to CATSRDRGLSGQPQHF. Supplemented by reference TRBV15 and TRBJ1-5, the full variable domain reads DAMVIQNPRYQVTQFGKPVTLSCSQTLNHNVMYWYQQKSSQAPKLLFHYYDKDFNNEADTPDNFQSRRPNTSFCFLDIRSPGLGDTAMYLCATSRDRGLSGQPQHFGDGTRLSIL.